The source of this T cell receptor beta chain is a study of blood T cell repertoires in COVID-19. The CDR3 totals 11 residues. CDR1 GTSNPN and CDR2 SVGIG come from the germline V gene (reference sequence). Germline trimming cut 7 bases from V and 13 bases from J; bases unmatched to any gene: 8. In the original workflow: Researchers report that nucleated cell counts were estimated from reference gene primer amplification. Sequencing used immunoSEQ multiplex PCR; TCRdb keeps in-frame clones, though not all of them. V and J calls and clone size follow that table, whereas D and trimming were derived from the DNA. The profile shows about 200,000 clones, around 89% of them singletons. The study recruited people aged roughly 18 to 100 years across some 23 US areas. Researchers sorted participants into cohorts using their self-reported clinical history.

This receptor was obtained from a man aged 30-40 years who had recovered from COVID-19. The chain uses TRBV30 and TRBJ1-4; TRBD1 matches 8 bases. The material sequenced was PBMCs or T cells enriched from blood (not recorded which). The CDR3, as DNA: TGTGCCTCCTTAGGACAGGGCAGACTGTTTTTT. Translating gives CASLGQGRLFF.